This T cell receptor (beta chain) was found in a study of metastatic and nonmetastatic thyroid tumors. Study summary: Malignant thyroid and benign thyroid patients provided blood and tumor or nodule tissue whose repertoires were compared. General observations from the study: Versus benign nodules, malignant thyroid tumors reportedly had significantly higher TCR beta diversity, in blood and tumor.

In the authors' methods: The study built a papillary thyroid cancer distant-metastasis classifier from CDR3 differences across clinicopathological groups. TCRdb reassembled clones from the PCR reads with MiXCR. These V and J calls rely on TCRdb rather than the paper's analysis. This table has roughly 40,000 clones, 16% appearing once. Germline V CDR1 and CDR2: MNHNS, SASEGT. The CDR3 spans 16 residues. Trimming cost V 3 bases and J 0 bases, with 9 bases left between them. This clone was counted at least ten times. The antigen is undetermined. The entire patient cohort was treatment-naive prior to thyroid surgery.

The gene calls are TRBV6-1 and TRBJ1-6; D is unclear. Sequencing input: blood. The TCR comes from a female donor with papillary thyroid cancer or a benign thyroid nodule (not recorded which). Some clones in this sample may be carry-over from other donors' samples. CDR3 DNA sequence: TGTGCCAGCAGTGAGTACAGAAGCTCCTATAATTCACCCCTCCACTTT. Translation gives CASSEYRSSYNSPLHF.